This T cell receptor beta chain was found in a study of shared T cell receptors in the human thymus. V lost 5 bases to trimming and J lost 7 bases; unmatched junction nucleotides: 10. CDR1 SGHVS and CDR2 FQNEAQ come from the germline V gene. CDR3 size: 15 residues. Profiling relied on immunoSEQ multiplex PCR, and the TCRdb table lists in-frame clones only, not all of them. The table records roughly 660,000 clones, around nine tenths of them present only once. These records were also assigned to another study, of human thymus T cells. That source notes: The sample donors, healthy Finnish infants, were having corrective surgery for congenital heart defects. The source of the thymus tissue was resections taken during corrective heart surgery. Thymic and blood repertoires appeared to carry a bias in their V and J gene usage. What related research reported was that thymic repertoires overlapped highly among unrelated individuals.

The rearrangement uses TRBV7-8 and TRBJ2-1; 8 bases line up with TRBD2. The source of this sequence is a boy younger than two with a congenital heart defect. Sequenced input: thymocytes. DNA for the CDR3: TGTGCCAGCAGCCTCAGTGAGCGGGAGCGTAATGAGCAGTTCTTC. Its protein is CASSLSERERNEQFF.